In its sample, the clone carrying this T cell receptor (beta chain) was seen a few times. Its antigen remains unknown. V lost 5 bases to trimming and J lost 0 bases, with 11 bases between them. Germline assignment: CDR1 SGHTA and CDR2 FQGTGA. The length of the CDR3 is 15 residues. Sequencing used immunoSEQ multiplex PCR; TCRdb keeps in-frame clones, though not all of them. Here the sample spans tens of thousands of clones, 60% to 85% being singletons. This sample is part of a study of T cell responses to AZD1222 COVID-19 vaccine. Study-level findings and limits: Just a handful of AZD1222 recipients were seropositive at baseline. Clonal diversity may have been underestimated in mostly white British donors.

The sequence derives from an adult who received the AZD1222 COVID-19 vaccine. This chain joins TRBV7-3 and TRBJ2-1; D ambiguous. The sample here was peripheral blood, taken 28 days after the second AZD1222 dose. This CDR3 reads CASSPNGDSYNEQFF. CDR3 DNA: TGTGCCAGCAGCCCCAATGGGGACTCCTACAATGAGCAGTTCTTC.